This is a list of T cell receptor beta chains from one sample in a study of T cells after yellow fever vaccination. TCRdb re-called the 5' RACE reads through MiXCR, storing one row per CDR3 protein. Found here are a few hundred thousand distinct CDR3 sequences, roughly 7% of them singletons; the top ten hold about 18%. The source was PBMCs, collected approximately 40 days after the first yellow fever vaccination. These receptors came from a man in his late teens or twenties who received the YFV17D yellow fever vaccine. CDR3s include the opening cysteine and the closing phenylalanine or tryptophan. A D gene is named only where the DNA matches it firmly. Not every row has a clone size; where given, it reads once, few, many or a size class.

v_call: TRBV5-4; d_call: -; j_call: TRBJ2-3; clone_size: many; cdr3_aa: CASSYIGTQYF; cdr3_nt: TGTGCCAGCAGCTACATCGGTACGCAGTATTTT
v_call: TRBV20-1; d_call: -; j_call: TRBJ2-3; clone_size: -; cdr3_aa: CSARDTVGRGATDTQYF; cdr3_nt: TGCAGTGCTAGAGATACAGTGGGGAGAGGGGCCACAGATACGCAGTATTTT
v_call: TRBV5-4; d_call: TRBD2; j_call: TRBJ2-1; clone_size: few; cdr3_aa: CASSLARTSGGGGYNEQFF; cdr3_nt: TGTGCCAGCAGCTTGGCCAGGACTAGCGGGGGTGGCGGGTACAATGAGCAGTTCTTC
v_call: TRBV20-1; d_call: -; j_call: TRBJ2-1; clone_size: many; cdr3_aa: CSARGALVEQFF; cdr3_nt: TGCAGTGCTAGAGGGGCCTTGGTTGAGCAGTTCTTC
v_call: TRBV7-2; d_call: -; j_call: TRBJ1-6; clone_size: many; cdr3_aa: CASSLGSGTTSPLHF; cdr3_nt: TGTGCCAGCAGCTTAGGCTCCGGGACTACTTCACCCCTCCACTTT
v_call: TRBV6-1; d_call: TRBD2; j_call: TRBJ2-7; clone_size: many; cdr3_aa: CASSRAGYYEQYF; cdr3_nt: TGTGCCAGCAGCCGAGCGGGGTACTACGAGCAGTACTTC
v_call: TRBV7-9; d_call: TRBD1; j_call: TRBJ1-1; clone_size: -; cdr3_aa: CASSSPDRRFNTEAFF; cdr3_nt: TGTGCCAGCAGCTCACCGGACAGGAGATTTAACACTGAAGCTTTCTTT
v_call: TRBV20-1; d_call: -; j_call: TRBJ1-2; clone_size: -; cdr3_aa: CSAPEEGNYGYTF; cdr3_nt: TGCAGTGCTCCCGAGGAGGGGAACTATGGCTACACCTTC
v_call: TRBV6-5; d_call: -; j_call: TRBJ1-1; clone_size: -; cdr3_aa: CASSHLGGLNTEAFF; cdr3_nt: TGTGCCAGCAGTCACCTAGGGGGGTTGAACACTGAAGCTTTCTTT
v_call: TRBV7-9; d_call: -; j_call: TRBJ2-7; clone_size: few; cdr3_aa: CASSLQGGILNEQYF; cdr3_nt: TGTGCCAGCAGCTTACAAGGGGGTATCCTAAACGAGCAGTACTTC
v_call: TRBV7-8; d_call: -; j_call: TRBJ2-2; clone_size: few; cdr3_aa: CASRTLRAETSNTGELFF; cdr3_nt: TGTGCCAGCAGAACCCTGCGGGCCGAAACCTCGAACACCGGGGAGCTGTTTTTT
v_call: TRBV5-6; d_call: -; j_call: TRBJ1-1; clone_size: -; cdr3_aa: CASSFSRGGNTEAFF; cdr3_nt: TGTGCCAGCAGCTTCTCCCGCGGGGGGAACACTGAAGCTTTCTTT
v_call: TRBV7-2; d_call: -; j_call: TRBJ1-5; clone_size: few; cdr3_aa: CASSLALARQRQPQHF; cdr3_nt: TGTGCCAGCAGCTTAGCGCTGGCTCGACAGCGTCAGCCCCAGCATTTT
v_call: TRBV20-1; d_call: -; j_call: TRBJ1-6; clone_size: many; cdr3_aa: CSAGYNNSPLHF; cdr3_nt: TGCAGTGCAGGATACAATAATTCACCCCTCCACTTT
v_call: TRBV19; d_call: -; j_call: TRBJ1-5; clone_size: many; cdr3_aa: CASRQRSLDSNQPQHF; cdr3_nt: TGTGCCAGTAGACAAAGGTCGTTAGATAGCAATCAGCCCCAGCATTTT
v_call: TRBV4-1; d_call: -; j_call: TRBJ1-3; clone_size: many; cdr3_aa: CASSQMTDRINTIYF; cdr3_nt: TGCGCCAGCAGCCAGATGACCGATCGGATAAACACCATATATTTT
v_call: TRBV7-2; d_call: TRBD1; j_call: TRBJ2-5; clone_size: -; cdr3_aa: CASSFLGQGARETQYF; cdr3_nt: TGTGCCAGCAGCTTCCTCGGCCAGGGGGCGCGAGAGACCCAGTACTTC
v_call: TRBV12-3/TRBV12-4; d_call: -; j_call: TRBJ1-2; clone_size: few; cdr3_aa: CASRTGFSGRYTF; cdr3_nt: TGTGCCAGCAGGACAGGATTCTCAGGTCGCTACACCTTC
v_call: TRBV6-2/TRBV6-3; d_call: -; j_call: TRBJ2-2; clone_size: -; cdr3_aa: CASTSGVGGPNTGELFF; cdr3_nt: TGTGCCAGCACCAGCGGGGTTGGGGGCCCGAACACCGGGGAGCTGTTTTTT
v_call: TRBV12-3/TRBV12-4; d_call: -; j_call: TRBJ2-1; clone_size: few; cdr3_aa: CASRVGPYNEQFF; cdr3_nt: TGTGCCAGCAGAGTGGGTCCCTACAATGAGCAGTTCTTC
v_call: TRBV5-1; d_call: -; j_call: TRBJ2-1; clone_size: few; cdr3_aa: CASGGPTGNNEQFF; cdr3_nt: TGCGCCAGCGGAGGACCAACAGGGAACAATGAGCAGTTCTTC
v_call: TRBV4-2; d_call: TRBD1; j_call: TRBJ2-5; clone_size: -; cdr3_aa: CASSQEEQGETQYF; cdr3_nt: TGTGCCAGCAGCCAAGAGGAACAGGGGGAGACCCAGTACTTC
v_call: TRBV9; d_call: TRBD1; j_call: TRBJ2-7; clone_size: -; cdr3_aa: CASSVGQGAIYEQYF; cdr3_nt: TGTGCCAGCAGCGTAGGGCAGGGGGCCATCTACGAGCAGTACTTC
v_call: TRBV4-2; d_call: -; j_call: TRBJ1-1; clone_size: few; cdr3_aa: CASSQVGPLGTEAFF; cdr3_nt: TGTGCCAGCAGCCAAGTTGGACCTCTGGGAACTGAAGCTTTCTTT